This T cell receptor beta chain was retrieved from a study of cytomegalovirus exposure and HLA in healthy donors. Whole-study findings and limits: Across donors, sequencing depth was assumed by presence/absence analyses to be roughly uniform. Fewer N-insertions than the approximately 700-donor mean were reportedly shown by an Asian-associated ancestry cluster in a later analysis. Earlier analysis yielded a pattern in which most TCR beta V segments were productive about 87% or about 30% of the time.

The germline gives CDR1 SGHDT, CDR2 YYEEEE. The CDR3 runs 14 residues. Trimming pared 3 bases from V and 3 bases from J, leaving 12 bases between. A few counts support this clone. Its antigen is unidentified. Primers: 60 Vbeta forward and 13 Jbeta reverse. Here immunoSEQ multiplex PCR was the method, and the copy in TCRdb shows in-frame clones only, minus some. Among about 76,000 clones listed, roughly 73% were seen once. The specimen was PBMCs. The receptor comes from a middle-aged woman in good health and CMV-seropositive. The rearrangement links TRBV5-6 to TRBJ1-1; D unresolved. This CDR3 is CASSSGLPDTEAFF. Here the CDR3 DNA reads TGTGCCAGCAGCTCTGGACTTCCGGACACTGAAGCTTTCTTT. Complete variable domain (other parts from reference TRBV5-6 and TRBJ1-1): DAGVTQSPTHLIKTRGQQVTLRCSPKSGHDTVSWYQQALGQGPQFIFQYYEEEERQRGNFPDRFSGHQFPNYSSELNVNALLLGDSALYLCASSSGLPDTEAFFGQGTRLTVV.